Included here is one T cell receptor beta chain sequence, with context. Its matching antigen is unknown. This entry comes from a study of molecular identifiers for immune sequencing clone quantification. Overall study results and limits: Clone sizes could be underestimated for highly expanded clones when identical TCR molecules share a barcode. Clones with over 20 RNA copies captured over 99% of effector molecules but under 1% of naive ones.

Researchers sorted naive CD8 T cells as cells that were CD8+CD4-CCR7+CD45RA+. Germline-derived CDR1 and CDR2 are MNHEY and SVGAGI. The CDR3 loop spans 18 amino acids. With 5 bases clipped from V and 10 bases from J, the junction kept 23 bases outside the gene matches. Bulk TCR libraries used previously described methods and listed TCR primers. TCRdb re-analysed the PCR reads in MiXCR, keeping a single row per CDR3 protein. The repertoire holds about 630,000 distinct CDR3 sequences, over 25% seen once, with around 0.78% in the top ten. V is TRBV6-5 and J is TRBJ2-1; 7 bases line up with TRBD1. Sample: naive CD8+ T cells from blood, with Jurkat cell RNA spiked in. Subset denoted: FACS-sorted CD8+CD4-CCR7+CD45RA+ naive T cells. The sequence derives from a human donor in good health. Some libraries in this study had Jurkat cell RNA spiked in. The CDR3 sequence is CASSPPYETGTAFGEQFF. CDR3 nucleotides: TGTGCCAGCAGTCCTCCGTACGAAACCGGGACAGCTTTTGGGGAGCAGTTCTTC.